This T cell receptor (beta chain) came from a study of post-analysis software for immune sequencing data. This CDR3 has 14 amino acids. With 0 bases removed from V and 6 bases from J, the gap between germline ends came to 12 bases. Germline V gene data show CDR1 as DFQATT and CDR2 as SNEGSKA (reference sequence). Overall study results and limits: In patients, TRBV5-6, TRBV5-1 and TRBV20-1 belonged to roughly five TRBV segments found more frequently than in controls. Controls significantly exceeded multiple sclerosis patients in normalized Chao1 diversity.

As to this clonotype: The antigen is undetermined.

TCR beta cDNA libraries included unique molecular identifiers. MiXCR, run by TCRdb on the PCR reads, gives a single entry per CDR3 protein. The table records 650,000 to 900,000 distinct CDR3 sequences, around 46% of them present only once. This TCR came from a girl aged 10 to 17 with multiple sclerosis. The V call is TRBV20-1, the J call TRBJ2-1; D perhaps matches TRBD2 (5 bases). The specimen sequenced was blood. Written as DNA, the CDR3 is TGCAGTGCTAGAGATGAGGGTACGGCCAATGAGCAGTTCTTC. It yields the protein CSARDEGTANEQFF.